The present T cell receptor beta chain was sequenced within a study of CD8 T cells in ankylosing spondylitis. TCRdb ran MiXCR on the 5' RACE reads and lists one entry per CDR3 protein. The sample includes about 120,000 distinct CDR3 sequences, roughly an eighth of them seen just once. Trimming cost V 5 bases and J 0 bases, with 8 bases left between them. The germline gives CDR1 SEHNR, CDR2 FQNEAQ (reference sequence). This CDR3 is 13 amino acids long. Sequencing input: blood, either unsorted or a sorted T cell fraction (not recorded which). This TCR derives from a female donor with ankylosing spondylitis or in good health (not recorded which). The V call is TRBV7-9, the J call TRBJ2-7; D not certain. The CDR3, as DNA: TGTGCCAGCAGCCCTCAACACTCCTACGAGCAGTACTTC. Amino acid sequence: CASSPQHSYEQYF.